The present T cell receptor (beta chain) was sequenced within a study of T cells in Graves' hyperthyroidism and ophthalmopathy. The overall study: The authors collected peripheral blood at initial diagnosis, before any treatment. Study results and limitations: Onset of ophthalmopathy came a median around 7.1 months after the model predicted it.

Regions amplified from RNA transcripts were the TCR beta CDR3 regions. The TCR CDR3 first-round RT-PCR relied on the HTBI primer set. Using its own MiXCR run on the multiplex PCR reads, TCRdb lists one record per CDR3 protein. Among under 300,000 distinct CDR3 sequences listed, 10% to 15% were seen once. This CDR3 is built from 13 residues. V was trimmed by 2 bases and J by 6 bases, leaving 12 bases between them. The germline V gene has CDR1 SGHKS and CDR2 YYEKEE (reference sequence). This clonotype occurred many times. The target antigen is unknown. The chain is built from TRBV5-5 and TRBJ2-7; D tentatively fits TRBD1 or TRBD2 (5 bases each). The sequenced sample was blood. The TCR originated in a woman in her 30s with Graves' hyperthyroidism that later progressed to Graves' ophthalmopathy. For the CDR3, the DNA is TGTGCCAGCAGCTTTGAGGGGATGGGCGAGCAGTACTTC. Amino acid sequence: CASSFEGMGEQYF.